This T cell receptor beta chain originates from a study of cytomegalovirus exposure and HLA in healthy donors. Study details: The 100 to 150 validation repertoires matched the 666 first-cohort repertoires in platform, a later analysis reported.

The donors were part of the validation cohort, which consisted of more than 90 subjects and was separate from the first cohort of under 850 subjects. This clone has a single count. Its antigen is still unknown. The CDR3 contains 16 residues. V dropped 5 bases and J dropped 6 bases, with 20 bases sitting between them. Per the germline V gene, CDR1 is MDHEN and CDR2 is SYDVKM. Study results and caveats: Reports showed the classifier diagnosing cytomegalovirus status with high specificity and sensitivity.

Sequencing used immunoSEQ multiplex PCR; TCRdb keeps in-frame clones, though not all of them. The sample gives roughly 270,000 clones, approximately 90% of which show up once; approximately 0.88% is in the top ten. This chain joins TRBV28 and TRBJ2-1; D is unclear. This receptor was taken from a young woman in good health and CMV-seronegative. Material for sequencing was PBMCs. CDR3 DNA sequence: TGTGCCAGCAGTCCCCCCCGGGTCCTGTGGATCAATGAGCAGTTCTTC. This sequence encodes CASSPPRVLWINEQFF. Full variable domain (outside the CDR3, taken from reference TRBV28 and TRBJ2-1): DVKVTQSSRYLVKRTGEKVFLECVQDMDHENMFWYRQDPGLGLRLIYFSYDVKMKEKGDIPEGYSVSREKKERFSLILESASTNQTSMYLCASSPPRVLWINEQFFGPGTRLTVL.